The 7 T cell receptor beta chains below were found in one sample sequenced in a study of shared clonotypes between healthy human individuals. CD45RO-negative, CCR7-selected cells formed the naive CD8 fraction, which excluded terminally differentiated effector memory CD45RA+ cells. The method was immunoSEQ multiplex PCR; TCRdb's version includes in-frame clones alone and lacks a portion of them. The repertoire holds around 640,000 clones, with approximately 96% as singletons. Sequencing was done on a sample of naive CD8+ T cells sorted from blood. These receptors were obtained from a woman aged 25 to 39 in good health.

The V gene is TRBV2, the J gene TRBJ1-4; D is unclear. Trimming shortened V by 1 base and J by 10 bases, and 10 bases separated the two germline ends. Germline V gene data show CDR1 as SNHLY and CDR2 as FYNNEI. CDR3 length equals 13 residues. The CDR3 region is CASSEGSLGKLFF. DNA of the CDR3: TGTGCCAGCAGTGAAGGGTCCCTCGGAAAACTGTTTTTT. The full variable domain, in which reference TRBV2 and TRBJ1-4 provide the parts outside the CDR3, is EPEVTQTPSHQVTQMGQEVILRCVPISNHLYFYWYRQILGQKVEFLVSFYNNEISEKSEIFDDQFSVERPDGSNFTLKIRSTKLEDSAMYFCASSEGSLGKLFFGSGTQLSVL.

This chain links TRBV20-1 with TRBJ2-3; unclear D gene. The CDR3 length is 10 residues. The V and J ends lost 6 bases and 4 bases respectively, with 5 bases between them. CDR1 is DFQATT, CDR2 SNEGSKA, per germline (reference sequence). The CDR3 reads CSALSDTQYF. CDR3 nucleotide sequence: TGCAGTGCCCTTTCAGATACGCAGTATTTT.

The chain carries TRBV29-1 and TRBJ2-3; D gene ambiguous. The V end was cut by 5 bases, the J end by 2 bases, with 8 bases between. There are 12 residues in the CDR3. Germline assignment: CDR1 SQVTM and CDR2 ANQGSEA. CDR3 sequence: CSVPLNTDTQYF. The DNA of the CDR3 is TGCAGCGTTCCTTTGAACACAGATACGCAGTATTTT.

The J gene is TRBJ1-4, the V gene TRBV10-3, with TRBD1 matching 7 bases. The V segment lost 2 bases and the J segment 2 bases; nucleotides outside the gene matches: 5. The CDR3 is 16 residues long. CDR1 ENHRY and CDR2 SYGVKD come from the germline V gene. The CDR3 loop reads CAISENPGQTNEKLFF. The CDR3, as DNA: TGTGCCATCAGTGAGAATCCGGGACAGACTAATGAAAAACTGTTTTTT.

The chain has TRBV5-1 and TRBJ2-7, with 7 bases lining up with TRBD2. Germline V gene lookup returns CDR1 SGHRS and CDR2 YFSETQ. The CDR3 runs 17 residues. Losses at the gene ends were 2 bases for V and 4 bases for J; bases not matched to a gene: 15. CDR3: CASSFRASGLSGYEQYF. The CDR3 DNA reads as TGCGCCAGCAGCTTTCGCGCTAGCGGCCTATCTGGGTACGAGCAGTACTTC. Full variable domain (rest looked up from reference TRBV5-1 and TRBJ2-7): KAGVTQTPRYLIKTRGQQVTLSCSPISGHRSVSWYQQTPGQGLQFLFEYFSETQRNKGNFPGRFSGRQFSNSRSEMNVSTLELGDSALYLCASSFRASGLSGYEQYFGPGTRLTVT.

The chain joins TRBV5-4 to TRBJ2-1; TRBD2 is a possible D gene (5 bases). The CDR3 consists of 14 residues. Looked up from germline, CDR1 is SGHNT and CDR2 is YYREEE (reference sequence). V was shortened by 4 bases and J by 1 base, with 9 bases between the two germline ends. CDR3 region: CASSIASSYNEQFF. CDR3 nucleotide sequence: TGTGCCAGCAGCATAGCGTCTTCCTACAATGAGCAGTTCTTC. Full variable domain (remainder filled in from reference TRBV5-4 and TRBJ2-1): ETGVTQSPTHLIKTRGQQVTLRCSSQSGHNTVSWYQQALGQGPQFIFQYYREEENGRGNFPPRFSGLQFPNYSSELNVNALELDDSALYLCASSIASSYNEQFFGPGTRLTVL.

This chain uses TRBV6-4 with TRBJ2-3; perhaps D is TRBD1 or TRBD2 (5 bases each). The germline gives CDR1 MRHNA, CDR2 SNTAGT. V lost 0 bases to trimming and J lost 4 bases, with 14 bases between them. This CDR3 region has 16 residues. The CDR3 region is CASSDSIGTAPDTQYF. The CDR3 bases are TGTGCCAGCAGTGACTCCATAGGGACGGCCCCAGATACGCAGTATTTT.